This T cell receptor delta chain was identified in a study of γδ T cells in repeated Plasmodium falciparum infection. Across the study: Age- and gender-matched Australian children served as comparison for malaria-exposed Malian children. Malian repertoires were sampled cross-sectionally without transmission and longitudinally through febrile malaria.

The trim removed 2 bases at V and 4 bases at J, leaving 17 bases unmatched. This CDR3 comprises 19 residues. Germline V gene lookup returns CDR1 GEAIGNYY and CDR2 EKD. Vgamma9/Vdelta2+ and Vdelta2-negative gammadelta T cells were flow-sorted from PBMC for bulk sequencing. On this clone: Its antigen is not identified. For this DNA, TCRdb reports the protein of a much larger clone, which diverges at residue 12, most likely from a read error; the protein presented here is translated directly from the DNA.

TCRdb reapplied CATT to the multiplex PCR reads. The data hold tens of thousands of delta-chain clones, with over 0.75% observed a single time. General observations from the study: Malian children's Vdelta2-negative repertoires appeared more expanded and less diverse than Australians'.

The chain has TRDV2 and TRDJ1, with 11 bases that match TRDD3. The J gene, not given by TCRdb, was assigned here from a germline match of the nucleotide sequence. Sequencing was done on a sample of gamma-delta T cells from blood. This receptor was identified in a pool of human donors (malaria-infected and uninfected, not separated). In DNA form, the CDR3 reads TGTGCCTGTGACATTGTCGTACCTGGGGGATACCAAGAGAGCGATAAACTCATCTTT. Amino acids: CACDIVVPGGYQESDKLIF.